Below, one TCR beta chain is given with its context. Its antigen is currently unknown. TCRdb keeps only in-frame clones here, not all; method: immunoSEQ multiplex PCR. The sample has a few million clones; 90% to 95% are singletons. This sample stems from a study of shared clonotypes between healthy human individuals. The study, taken as a whole, reports: The sampled material consisted only of blood, and tissue repertoires are likely to differ.

The V gene lost 2 bases and the J gene lost 3 bases, with 7 bases spanning the gap. This CDR3 has 13 residues. The germline CDR1 and CDR2 sequences are MNHEY and SMNVEV (reference sequence). Healthy HIV-negative adults without recent acute infections or vaccinations served as donors. The CD4+ fraction was divided into a CD45RA+ naive subset and a CD45RA-negative memory subset. The chain employs TRBV27 and TRBJ1-2, with D unresolved. This TCR was sampled from a man younger than 35 in good health. The sample was naive CD4+ T cells sorted from blood. The subset is: CD45RA+ positively selected. Here the CDR3 reads CASSLRRDYGYTF. For the CDR3, the DNA is TGTGCCAGCAGTTTACGGCGGGACTATGGCTACACCTTC.